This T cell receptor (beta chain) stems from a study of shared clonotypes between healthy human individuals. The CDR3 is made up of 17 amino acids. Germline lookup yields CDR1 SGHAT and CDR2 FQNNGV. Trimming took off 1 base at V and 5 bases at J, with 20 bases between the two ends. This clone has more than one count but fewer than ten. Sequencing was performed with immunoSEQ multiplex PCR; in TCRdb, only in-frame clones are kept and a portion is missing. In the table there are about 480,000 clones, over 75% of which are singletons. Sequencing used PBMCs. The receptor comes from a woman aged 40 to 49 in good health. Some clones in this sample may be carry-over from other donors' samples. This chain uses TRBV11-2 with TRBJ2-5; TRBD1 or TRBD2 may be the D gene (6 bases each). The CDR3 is CASSLGAMGGQSETQYF. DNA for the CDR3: TGTGCCAGCAGCTTAGGAGCCATGGGGGGACAATCGGAGACCCAGTACTTC.